One sample yielded the 5 T cell receptor beta chains listed below, sequenced in a study of shared clonotypes between healthy human individuals. Profiled with immunoSEQ multiplex PCR; TCRdb holds only in-frame clones, not every one. The data show approximately 500,000 clones, approximately 79% seen once. Sequencing was done on a sample of PBMCs. The receptors shown here come from a woman aged 35 to 49 in good health. Some clones in this sample may be carry-over from other donors' samples.

The rearrangement links TRBV14 to TRBJ2-2; either TRBD1 or TRBD2 may supply D (5 bases each). Germline loops: CDR1 SGHDN, CDR2 FVKESK. V lost 4 bases and J 3 bases, leaving 6 bases between the germline ends. CDR3 length: 13 residues. CDR3 in amino acids: CASSLGDTGELFF. The CDR3, as DNA: TGTGCCAGCAGCCTGGGGGACACCGGGGAGCTGTTTTTT.

This clone has a handful of counts. The rearrangement joins TRBV29-1 to TRBJ2-2; 9 positions match TRBD2. The germline V gene encodes CDR1 SQVTM and CDR2 ANQGSEA. The trim removed 4 bases at V and 1 base at J, leaving 4 bases unmatched. CDR3 length equals 15 residues. CDR3 sequence reads: CSVGPSGMNTGELFF. The CDR3 DNA sequence: TGCAGCGTTGGGCCTAGCGGGATGAACACCGGGGAGCTGTTTTTT.

The CDR3 here is CASSLYGAGYTF. The CDR3 DNA follows: TGTGCCAGCAGCTTGTACGGGGCTGGCTACACCTTC. This chain uses TRBV5-5 with TRBJ1-2; perhaps TRBD1 as D (5 bases). V lost 1 base to trimming and J lost 7 bases, with 8 bases between them. This CDR3 contains 12 residues. Germline values: CDR1 SGHKS, CDR2 YYEKEE (reference sequence).

This rearrangement joins TRBV2 to TRBJ2-5; 9 bases map to TRBD1. There are 17 residues in the CDR3. J lost 1 base, V lost 3 bases, and 9 bases had no gene match. Germline V gene lookup returns CDR1 SNHLY and CDR2 FYNNEI. The CDR3 sequence: CASSERGTGRLQETQYF. The CDR3 DNA reads as TGTGCCAGCAGTGAGAGAGGGACAGGGAGGCTCCAAGAGACCCAGTACTTC.

This sequence joins TRBV27 and TRBJ1-1, with D unclear. Germline assignment: CDR1 MNHEY and CDR2 SMNVEV (reference sequence). Trimming took 4 bases from V and 1 from J, leaving 13 bases between them. This CDR3 spans 15 amino acids. DNA for the CDR3: TGTGCCAGCAGTTCCCCTCGGACGGCGAACACTGAAGCTTTCTTT. It encodes CASSSPRTANTEAFF.